One and the same sample provided the 27 T cell receptor beta chains below, sequenced in a study. MiXCR was run by TCRdb on the RT-PCR reads, yielding one entry per CDR3 protein. Counted here are about 700,000 distinct CDR3 sequences, approximately 15% occurring once; the ten biggest clones make up 3.6%. Sequenced: memory CD4+ T cells from blood. Receptors were obtained from a female donor in good health, serving as a healthy control.

This clonotype has more than one count but fewer than ten. V and J are TRBV29-1 and TRBJ1-4; D perhaps matches TRBD1 (6 bases). V gave up 4 bases and J gave up 5 bases, with 11 bases separating them. The CDR3 totals 13 residues. Germline V CDR1 and CDR2: SQVTM, ANQGSEA. The CDR3 region is CSVGGTQNEKLFF. As DNA, the CDR3 is TGCAGCGTTGGCGGGACACAAAATGAAAAACTGTTTTTT.

This clonotype has just a few counts. The gene calls are TRBV20-1 and TRBJ1-2, with no clear D. Between the trimmed V and J ends, which lost 6 bases and 5 bases, there was a span of 16 bases. CDR3 length: 13 amino acids. Per germline, CDR1 DFQATT and CDR2 SNEGSKA (reference sequence). CDR3 protein: CSATPYTEYGYTF. The CDR3 DNA follows: TGCAGTGCAACCCCTTACACGGAATATGGCTACACCTTC.

This clonotype was found many times. The V call is TRBV5-1, the J call TRBJ2-5; 12 positions match TRBD2. The CDR3 covers 17 residues. CDR1 and CDR2 (germline): SGHRS, YFSETQ. V gave up 3 bases and J gave up 5 bases; unmatched junction bases: 11. In nucleotides, the CDR3 is TGCGCCAGCAGCTCCGCGGGACTAGCGGGCGAAGGGGAGACCCAGTACTTC. Translation: CASSSAGLAGEGETQYF.

This clonotype was seen at least ten times. The chain links TRBV7-2 to TRBJ2-2; no clear D gene. Germline CDR1 is SGHTA and CDR2 is FQGNSA. The CDR3 loop spans 16 amino acids. V was cut by 2 bases and J by 7 bases, with 17 bases left in between. The CDR3 loop is CASSLIRDPGYGELFF. DNA of the CDR3: TGTGCCAGCAGCTTAATCCGAGACCCGGGTTACGGGGAGCTGTTTTTT.

This clonotype was counted many times. The chain couples TRBV6-1 to TRBJ1-2; perhaps TRBD1 as D (6 bases). CDR3 size: 13 residues. In germline, CDR1 is MNHNS, CDR2 SASEGT. V was shortened by 4 bases and J by 5 bases, with 11 bases between the two germline ends. CDR3 protein: CASSATGLYGYTF. The CDR3 region has the DNA TGTGCCAGCAGTGCCACAGGGCTTTATGGCTACACCTTC.

This clonotype was picked up a small number of times. The chain uses TRBV9 and TRBJ2-4, with no clear D. CDR3 length: 12 residues. The V end was cut by 5 bases, the J end by 8 bases, with 11 bases between. Germline lookup yields CDR1 SGDLS and CDR2 YYNGEE. CDR3 residues: CASSTGGDIQYF. The DNA for the CDR3 is TGTGCCAGCAGTACCGGCGGAGACATTCAGTACTTC.

There are many counts of this clonotype. This sequence joins TRBV18 and TRBJ2-3; D not resolved. Germline values: CDR1 KGHSH, CDR2 LQKENI. Trimming removed 8 bases at V and 4 bases at J, with 7 bases between. CDR3 length: 11 residues. Written as DNA, the CDR3 is TGTGCCAGCAGTCCTTCAGATACGCAGTATTTT. This encodes CASSPSDTQYF.

The sample holds a few counts of this clonotype. Just one base apart from a much larger clone, this may be a read error. This chain links TRBV5-1 with TRBJ2-1; 11 positions match TRBD2. V lost 0 bases to trimming and J lost 6 bases; unmatched junction nucleotides: 2. This CDR3 region has 15 residues. CDR1 is SGHRS and CDR2 is YFSETQ in the germline V gene. CDR3 in amino acids: CASSLVSGRANEQFF. CDR3 nucleotide sequence: TGCGCCAGCAGCTTGGTTAGCGGGAGGGCCAATGAGCAGTTCTTC.

A few counts support this clonotype. V usage is TRBV5-5 and J usage is TRBJ1-2; D gene unclear. The germline V gene has CDR1 SGHKS and CDR2 YYEKEE (reference sequence). The CDR3 totals 14 residues. Between the trimmed V and J ends, which lost 4 bases and 5 bases, there was a span of 15 bases. The CDR3 region has the DNA TGTGCCAGCAGCCCACAAGGTTTGGGGTATGGCTACACCTTC. It specifies CASSPQGLGYGYTF.

This clonotype was seen many times. This chain joins TRBV20-1 and TRBJ1-5, with D maybe TRBD1 (5 bases). Trimming shortened V by 3 bases and J by 3 bases, and 12 bases separated the two germline ends. The germline CDR1 and CDR2 sequences are DFQATT and SNEGSKA (reference sequence). The CDR3 is made up of 14 amino acids. In nucleotides, the CDR3 is TGCAGTGCTAGTTCAGGGCCAAACAATCAGCCCCAGCATTTT. Translating gives CSASSGPNNQPQHF.

The chain uses TRBV20-1 and TRBJ2-1, with 9 bases fitting TRBD2. The germline CDR1 and CDR2 sequences are DFQATT and SNEGSKA (reference sequence). V shed 6 bases, J shed 2 bases, and the junction held 5 bases outside the gene matches. This CDR3 spans 14 amino acids. DNA for the CDR3: TGCAGTGCCCCAGCGGGGGGAACCTACAATGAGCAGTTCTTC. Translating gives CSAPAGGTYNEQFF.

This clonotype was seen many times. The CDR3 nucleotides are TGTGCCAGCAGCCCGACCCAGAATTCCTACAATGAGCAGTTCTTC. Protein sequence: CASSPTQNSYNEQFF. V gene TRBV4-2 combines with J gene TRBJ2-1; D not resolved. Germline assignment: CDR1 LGHNA and CDR2 YNFKEQ. The germline V and J ends were trimmed by 4 bases and 1 base, with 11 bases remaining between them. The CDR3 is 15 amino acids.

The rearrangement uses TRBV11-2 and TRBJ1-4; 7 bases line up with TRBD1. The J segment lost 8 bases and the V segment lost 4 bases, leaving 16 bases of the junction unmatched. CDR1 and CDR2 from the germline V gene are SGHAT and FQNNGV. The CDR3 loop spans 17 amino acids. The CDR3 reads CASSSRQGTTESEKLFF. CDR3 nucleotide sequence: TGTGCCAGCAGCTCTCGACAGGGCACAACTGAATCCGAAAAACTGTTTTTT. Using reference TRBV11-2 and TRBJ1-4 for the parts outside the CDR3, the full variable domain is EAGVAQSPRYKIIEKRQSVAFWCNPISGHATLYWYQQILGQGPKLLIQFQNNGVVDDSQLPKDRFSAERLKGVDSTLKIQPAKLEDSAVYLCASSSRQGTTESEKLFFGSGTQLSVL.

The CDR3 bases are TGTGCCAGCAGTCTTACTAGCGGGGGGTACTACAATGAGCAGTTCTTC. It yields the protein CASSLTSGGYYNEQFF. The chain has TRBV3-1 and TRBJ2-1, with 12 bases that match TRBD2. This CDR3 comprises 16 residues. Germline V gene lookup returns CDR1 LGHDT and CDR2 YNNKEL (reference sequence). After removal of 6 bases from V and 3 bases from J, the junction contained 6 bases not matched to a gene.

This clonotype was recorded many times. V and J are TRBV6-5 and TRBJ1-2; a possible D gene is TRBD1 (5 bases). V lost 6 bases to trimming and J lost 3 bases, with 11 bases between them. CDR3 size: 13 residues. Germline-derived CDR1 and CDR2 are MNHEY and SVGAGI. The chain's CDR3 is CASRPGRDYGYTF. CDR3 DNA: TGTGCCAGCAGACCGGGACGAGACTATGGCTACACCTTC.

The rearrangement links TRBV9 to TRBJ2-1; possible D gene TRBD2, 6 bases. Germline CDR1 SGDLS, CDR2 YYNGEE. V lost 0 bases and J 10 bases, leaving 20 bases between the germline ends. This CDR3 has 16 residues. The CDR3 spells CASSVGVGASGREQFF. In DNA, the CDR3 is TGTGCCAGCAGCGTAGGGGTCGGGGCCTCGGGGAGGGAGCAGTTCTTC.

The chain is built from TRBV5-4 and TRBJ2-2; TRBD2 aligns across 15 bases. The CDR3 consists of 17 residues. Germline lookup yields CDR1 SGHNT and CDR2 YYREEE (reference sequence). The V and J ends lost 4 bases and 4 bases, in that order; junction bases with no gene match: 5. CDR3 in amino acids: CASSQGTSGGPTGELFF. In DNA form, the CDR3 reads TGTGCCAGCAGCCAGGGGACTAGCGGGGGGCCCACCGGGGAGCTGTTTTTT.

This clonotype was seen at least ten times. The V and J genes are TRBV6-5 and TRBJ2-7; 11 positions match TRBD2. This CDR3 spans 15 amino acids. Germline trimming cut 5 bases from V and 0 bases from J; bases unmatched to any gene: 3. Per the germline V gene, CDR1 is MNHEY and CDR2 is SVGAGI. CDR3 sequence: CASSLTSGDSYEQYF. The CDR3 region has the DNA TGTGCCAGCAGTCTGACTAGCGGGGACTCCTACGAGCAGTACTTC.

The CDR3 reads CASERDRGDNEQFF. The CDR3 nucleotides are TGTGCCAGCGAGAGGGACAGGGGGGACAATGAGCAGTTCTTC. J is TRBJ2-1 and V is TRBV2, with 11 bases matching TRBD1. The CDR3 sequence is 14 residues long. Germline CDR1 reads SNHLY; CDR2 reads FYNNEI. Unmatched junction bases numbered 5, after V lost 8 bases and J lost 5 bases.

V gene TRBV6-2 or TRBV6-3 combines with J gene TRBJ2-7; 7 bases are shared with TRBD2. The CDR3 runs to 15 residues. V gave up 8 bases and J gave up 4 bases; unmatched junction bases: 14. Germline loops: CDR1 MNHEY, CDR2 SVGEGT. In nucleotides, the CDR3 is TGTGCCAGCGGCCCCCGGATGGGAGGGTCTTACGAGCAGTACTTC. Translating gives CASGPRMGGSYEQYF.

In regard to this clonotype: A much bigger clone sits one base away, suggesting this may be a read error. The CDR3 reads CSARPAGTSGPSWQYF. As DNA, the CDR3 is TGCAGTGCTAGACCCGCAGGGACTAGCGGGCCCTCGTGGCAGTACTTC. The chain combines TRBV20-1 with TRBJ2-7, with 12 bases fitting TRBD2. The CDR3 has 16 residues. The V gene's germline CDR1 is DFQATT and CDR2 SNEGSKA (reference sequence). The V and J ends lost 2 bases and 9 bases, in that order; junction bases with no gene match: 14.

This clonotype was counted ten times or more. J is TRBJ2-3 and V is TRBV24-1; D is possibly TRBD1 (6 bases). With 3 bases removed from V and 1 base from J, the gap between germline ends came to 10 bases. The CDR3 sequence is 15 residues long. CDR1 is KGHDR and CDR2 is SFDVKD in the germline V gene. CDR3 coding DNA: TGTGCCACCAGTGATGACAGGTCTCGCACAGATACGCAGTATTTT. Protein sequence: CATSDDRSRTDTQYF.

This clonotype occurred a few times. CDR3 sequence reads: CASSEGPPQDYGYTF. CDR3 sequence (DNA): TGCGCCAGCAGTGAAGGTCCCCCGCAGGACTATGGCTACACCTTC. The chain links TRBV10-1 to TRBJ1-2; D ambiguous. CDR1 and CDR2 (germline): WNHNN, SYGVQD (reference sequence). V was pared by 3 bases and J by 3 bases, with 14 bases between. This CDR3 is built from 15 residues.

V and J are TRBV3-1 and TRBJ1-2; D is ambiguous. The CDR3 is 13 residues long. V was trimmed by 0 bases and J by 6 bases, leaving 8 bases between them. Germline V gives CDR1 LGHDT, CDR2 YNNKEL (reference sequence). CDR3 residues: CASSQEGFNGYTF. The CDR3 region has the DNA TGTGCCAGCAGCCAAGAGGGTTTTAATGGCTACACCTTC.

This clonotype has more than one count but fewer than ten. V gene TRBV20-1 combines with J gene TRBJ2-3; 11 nucleotides line up with TRBD2. Germline V gives CDR1 DFQATT, CDR2 SNEGSKA (reference sequence). The CDR3 consists of 18 residues. The V segment lost 0 bases and the J segment 10 bases; nucleotides outside the gene matches: 18. For the CDR3, the DNA is TGCAGTGCTAGAGATCAGCGTGAACTAGCGGGAGCGGGGGCACCGCAGTATTTT. Its translation: CSARDQRELAGAGAPQYF.

A few counts support this clonotype. The genes are TRBV10-3 and TRBJ1-2; D unresolved. The germline CDR1 and CDR2 sequences are ENHRY and SYGVKD. Between the trimmed V and J ends, which lost 3 bases and 4 bases, there was a span of 9 bases. The CDR3 loop spans 13 amino acids. CDR3 loop: CAISDGQFYGYTF. CDR3 nucleotide sequence: TGTGCCATCAGTGATGGGCAGTTCTATGGCTACACCTTC.

This clonotype showed up just a few times. V and J are TRBV11-2 and TRBJ2-1; D is uncertain. The CDR3 runs to 12 residues. Germline values: CDR1 SGHAT, CDR2 FQNNGV. Deletions cut 3 bases from V and 9 bases from J, with 9 bases between. CDR3 sequence reads: CASSFPLGEQFF. Here the CDR3 DNA reads TGTGCCAGCAGCTTCCCTTTGGGTGAGCAGTTCTTC.